This T cell receptor (beta chain) is from a study of blood T cell repertoires in COVID-19. About the research overall: PBMCs, B-cell-depleted T cells, or T cells provided the cDNA or gDNA that made up the material.

Profiling relied on immunoSEQ multiplex PCR, and the TCRdb table lists in-frame clones only, not all of them. The sample has 70,000 or so clones, over 70% seen once. The TCR originated in a man aged 65 to 85 with acute or convalescent COVID-19. The specimen was peripheral blood.

The DNA for the CDR3 is TGTGCCAGCAGGGCTAGCGGCGGGACCCAGTACTTC. This encodes CASRASGGTQYF. The chain employs TRBV6-5 and TRBJ2-5; the match to TRBD2 covers 7 bases. The junction had 5 bases not matched to a gene; V was cut back by 6 bases and J by 7 bases. CDR1 and CDR2 (germline): MNHEY, SVGAGI. The CDR3 is 12 amino acids.